The T cell receptor (beta chain) under discussion was sequenced for a study of Ad26.COV2.S vaccination and SARS-CoV-2 variants. Across the whole study: Donor was one of the participants in the Ad26.COV2.S arm of the COV1001 trial.

Details on this clone: Its target is not known.

The sample's treatment: around 19 received Ad26.COV2.S at low or high dose, single or two shots; 5 received placebo; per-sample allocation not given. Day 63 after the first vaccine or placebo injection was the time point for sampling. Looked up from germline, CDR1 is MNHEY and CDR2 is SMNVEV (reference sequence). The junction had 4 bases not matched to a gene; V was cut back by 4 bases and J by 7 bases. CDR3 length: 14 amino acids. Study-level points and caveats: After vaccination, substantial breadth of spike-specific CD8+ and CD4+ responses was reported. Participants in the vaccine arm had higher spike-specific TCR breadth; placebo recipients had lower. TCR breadth and depth estimates may have understated total T cell responses.

Clones were sequenced by immunoSEQ multiplex PCR, and TCRdb holds only the in-frame ones, with some missing. The sample contains under 400,000 clones, about nine tenths of which appear only once. The sample here was peripheral blood, taken in a trial of Ad26.COV2.S vaccine versus placebo. The sequence was obtained from a person aged 18-65 years who received the Ad26.COV2.S COVID-19 vaccine or a placebo. The rearrangement joins TRBV27 to TRBJ1-5; 10 bases are a match to TRBD1. CDR3 region: CASSWTGGTQPQHF. The CDR3 bases are TGTGCCAGCAGTTGGACAGGGGGTACCCAGCCCCAGCATTTT.